The 27 T cell receptor beta chains below were found in one sample sequenced in a study of cytomegalovirus exposure and HLA in healthy donors. It was with 60 Vbeta and 13 Jbeta primers that the PCR ran. Sequenced by immunoSEQ multiplex PCR; TCRdb stores in-frame clones only, minus some. The sample has about 150,000 clones, around 73% seen once. Sequences were obtained from PBMCs. The receptors here all came from a woman younger than 30 in good health and CMV-seropositive.

This chain uses TRBV7-6 with TRBJ2-3; 7 bases agree with TRBD2. The CDR3 is 16 residues long. Germline V gene lookup returns CDR1 SGHVS and CDR2 FNYEAQ. V lost 1 base and J lost 5; bases outside the gene matches: 9. In DNA form, the CDR3 reads TGTGCCAGCAGCTTAGGGGGCTGGCGGGGGTTAGATACGCAGTATTTT. Translating it yields CASSLGGWRGLDTQYF.

The chain couples TRBV7-2 to TRBJ2-5; D unresolved. Trimming pared 4 bases from V and 5 bases from J, leaving 17 bases between. This CDR3 comprises 15 residues. The germline CDR1 and CDR2 sequences are SGHTA and FQGNSA. CDR3 nucleotides: TGTGCCAGCAGCTCCCGTGGGTCCCTCGGGGAGACCCAGTACTTC. This encodes CASSSRGSLGETQYF.

The V call is TRBV7-9, the J call TRBJ2-7; TRBD1 agrees at 8 bases. CDR1 is SEHNR and CDR2 is FQNEAQ in the germline V gene (reference sequence). This CDR3 has 14 amino acids. J lost 7 bases, V lost 5 bases, and 10 bases had no gene match. CDR3 coding DNA: TGTGCCAGCAGCCACCGGGACAGGTTCGGGGAGCAGTACTTC. Translating it yields CASSHRDRFGEQYF. Looking up the rest from reference TRBV7-9 and TRBJ2-7 gives the full variable domain: DTGVSQNPRHKITKRGQNVTFRCDPISEHNRLYWYRQTLGQGPEFLTYFQNEAQLEKSRLLSDRFSAERPKGSFSTLEIQRTEQGDSAMYLCASSHRDRFGEQYFGPGTRLTVT.

The chain joins TRBV5-6 to TRBJ1-6, with TRBD1 as a possible D gene (5 bases). Germline loops: CDR1 SGHDT, CDR2 YYEEEE. V was trimmed by 2 bases and J by 8 bases, leaving 11 bases between them. The CDR3 runs to 14 residues. CDR3 in amino acids: CASSLGLRDSPLHF. Written as DNA, the CDR3 is TGTGCCAGCAGCTTAGGTCTCAGGGATTCACCCCTCCACTTT.

The table lists this clone with a count of one. In DNA form, the CDR3 reads TGTGCCAGCAGTTACGGTAGCGGGGGCACCGGGGAGCTGTTTTTT. Translation gives CASSYGSGGTGELFF. V gene TRBV6-5 combines with J gene TRBJ2-2; TRBD2 agrees at 9 bases. The trim removed 2 bases at V and 4 bases at J, leaving 2 bases unmatched. Germline-derived CDR1 and CDR2 are MNHEY and SVGAGI. The CDR3 spans 15 residues.

The chain combines TRBV6-1 with TRBJ2-7, with D perhaps TRBD1 (6 bases). Germline CDR1 and CDR2: MNHNS and SASEGT. The CDR3 has 14 residues. Trimming took 6 bases from V and 2 from J, leaving 14 bases between them. CDR3 in DNA: TGTGCCAGCAGCTTAACCCGACAGGCCTACGAGCAGTACTTC. Translation gives CASSLTRQAYEQYF.

The chain has TRBV27 and TRBJ2-6; no definite D call. Trimming cost V 3 bases and J 2 bases, with 5 bases left between them. This CDR3 comprises 14 residues. Germline V gene sequence: CDR1 MNHEY, CDR2 SMNVEV (reference sequence). In DNA form, the CDR3 reads TGTGCCAGCAGTTTGAGTGCTGGGGCCAACGTCCTGACTTTC. Translating gives CASSLSAGANVLTF.

V usage is TRBV4-2 and J usage is TRBJ1-1; possibly TRBD1 for D (5 bases). The CDR3 contains 14 residues. Trimming shortened V by 1 base and J by 3 bases, and 9 bases separated the two germline ends. In germline, CDR1 is LGHNA, CDR2 YNFKEQ. DNA for the CDR3: TGTGCCAGCAGCCAAGCTCCCAGGGACACTGAAGCTTTCTTT. Translating it yields CASSQAPRDTEAFF.

CDR3 coding DNA: TGTGCCAGCAGCCAACTAGCGGGGGTGAAGAATGAGCAGTTCTTC. It yields the protein CASSQLAGVKNEQFF. This sequence joins TRBV7-3 and TRBJ2-1, with 11 positions matching TRBD2. The CDR3 covers 15 residues. Trimming removed 5 bases from V and 7 bases from J; junction bases left unmatched: 7. Per the germline V gene, CDR1 is SGHTA and CDR2 is FQGTGA.

The chain combines TRBV18 with TRBJ1-5; perhaps TRBD1 as D (6 bases). Trimming stripped 4 bases from V and 6 bases from J, with 13 bases between. Germline V gives CDR1 KGHSH, CDR2 LQKENI. The CDR3 runs to 14 residues. The chain's CDR3 is CASSQQGRGQPQHF. CDR3 nucleotides: TGTGCCAGCTCACAACAGGGACGAGGTCAGCCCCAGCATTTT.

V is TRBV7-9 and J is TRBJ2-7, with 8 bases identical to TRBD2. The germline gives CDR1 SEHNR, CDR2 FQNEAQ (reference sequence). Trimming at V came to 5 bases and at J to 2 bases, leaving 11 bases not matched to a gene. CDR3 size: 16 residues. The chain's CDR3 is CASSQPGGAGAYEQYF. CDR3 nucleotide sequence: TGTGCCAGCAGCCAACCCGGGGGAGCGGGGGCCTACGAGCAGTACTTC.

The V and J genes are TRBV6-5 and TRBJ2-2; D is unclear. Germline CDR1 is MNHEY and CDR2 is SVGAGI. The CDR3 loop spans 15 amino acids. V lost 5 bases to trimming and J lost 2 bases, with 12 bases between them. This CDR3 reads CASSPYVINTGELFF. The CDR3, as DNA: TGTGCCAGCAGTCCCTATGTCATCAACACCGGGGAGCTGTTTTTT.

CDR3 coding DNA: TGCGCCAGCAGCCATCGACAGGGGGAACAGCCCCAGCATTTT. This translates into CASSHRQGEQPQHF. The J gene is TRBJ1-5, the V gene TRBV4-3; 9 bases are shared with TRBD1. CDR1 and CDR2 from the germline V gene are LGHNA and YSLEER. V was clipped by 3 bases and J by 7 bases; unmatched bases: 4. CDR3 length: 14 residues.

The chain combines TRBV7-2 with TRBJ2-2, with 7 bases that match TRBD1. There are 15 residues in the CDR3. Germline CDR1 is SGHTA and CDR2 is FQGNSA. V trimming: 4 bases; J trimming: 5 bases; junction bases outside the gene matches: 7. As DNA, the CDR3 is TGTGCCAGCAGCTCTGACAGGGTGAGGACCGGGGAGCTGTTTTTT. Protein sequence: CASSSDRVRTGELFF. The full variable domain, with the rest looked up from reference TRBV7-2 and TRBJ2-2, is GAGVSQSPSNKVTEKGKDVELRCDPISGHTALYWYRQSLGQGLEFLIYFQGNSAPDKSGLPSDRFSAERTGGSVSTLTIQRTQQEDSAVYLCASSSDRVRTGELFFGEGSRLTVL.

The chain has TRBV9 and TRBJ2-7, with 8 bases matching TRBD1. Germline assignment: CDR1 SGDLS and CDR2 YYNGEE. CDR3 length: 16 residues. V was clipped by 0 bases and J by 2 bases; unmatched bases: 7. The CDR3 here is CASSVGSGGKTYEQYF. CDR3 DNA: TGTGCCAGCAGCGTAGGTTCAGGGGGCAAGACCTACGAGCAGTACTTC.

The rearrangement uses TRBV6-6 and TRBJ1-5; a weak D match, TRBD1 (6 bases). Trimming removed 8 bases from V and 1 base from J, with 12 bases in between. The CDR3 totals 14 residues. Germline values: CDR1 MNHNY, CDR2 SVGAGI (reference sequence). The CDR3 protein is CASARTESNQPQHF. The CDR3 DNA reads TGTGCCAGCGCCCGGACAGAAAGCAATCAGCCCCAGCATTTT.

This sequence joins TRBV2 and TRBJ2-7, with 10 bases matching TRBD1. With V trimmed by 3 bases and J by 2 bases, 7 bases remained unmatched. The germline V gene has CDR1 SNHLY and CDR2 FYNNEI. This CDR3 contains 16 residues. For the CDR3, the DNA is TGTGCCAGCAGTGACGGTTGGGACAGGGGAGCCTACGAGCAGTACTTC. Amino acids: CASSDGWDRGAYEQYF.

The table lists this clone with a count of one. One end of the junction fails to match germline, which may point to a read error. V is TRBV7-7 and J is TRBJ1-2; unclear D gene. Germline V gives CDR1 SSHAT, CDR2 FNYEAQ (reference sequence). This CDR3 spans 17 amino acids. CDR3 protein: CASSLLGEAAKNYGYTF. In nucleotides, the CDR3 is TGTGCTAGCAGCTTACTTGGGGAGGCAGCAAAAAACTATGGCTACACCTTC.

The chain recombines TRBV5-1 with TRBJ2-2; D is perhaps TRBD1 (6 bases). The CDR3 totals 16 residues. The germline gives CDR1 SGHRS, CDR2 YFSETQ. V was trimmed by 2 bases and J by 5 bases, leaving 16 bases between them. Here the CDR3 reads CASSFWGQGETGELFF. As DNA, the CDR3 is TGCGCCAGCAGCTTCTGGGGGCAGGGTGAGACCGGGGAGCTGTTTTTT.

This clone was counted once. The V and J genes are TRBV5-1 and TRBJ2-2; a weak D match, TRBD2 (7 bases). V shed 2 bases and J shed 8 bases, with 16 bases lying between them. CDR1 and CDR2 (germline): SGHRS, YFSETQ. The CDR3 has 15 residues. The CDR3 here is CASSLAGTTKGELFF. CDR3 in DNA: TGCGCCAGCAGCTTAGCGGGGACAACGAAGGGGGAGCTGTTTTTT.

CDR3 residues: CASSSGLAFYEQYF. The CDR3 DNA reads TGTGCCAGCAGTTCGGGACTAGCCTTCTACGAGCAGTACTTC. The rearrangement links TRBV27 to TRBJ2-7; 9 nucleotides line up with TRBD2. The CDR3 is 14 amino acids. V shed 4 bases and J 3 bases; nucleotides not matched to a gene: 4. Germline values: CDR1 MNHEY, CDR2 SMNVEV (reference sequence).

In the case of this clone: This sample also contains other DNA sequences that code for the same CDR3. The V and J genes are TRBV9 and TRBJ1-6; a weak D match, TRBD1 (6 bases). CDR1 is SGDLS, CDR2 YYNGEE, per germline. The CDR3 loop spans 14 amino acids. The V end was cut by 3 bases, the J end by 11 bases, with 15 bases between. The CDR3 coding sequence is TGTGCCAGCAGCGAGACAGGAACCAGGGCACCCCTCCACTTT. Residues: CASSETGTRAPLHF.

This rearrangement joins TRBV18 to TRBJ2-7; D is uncertain. CDR3 length equals 14 residues. V was shortened by 2 bases and J by 4 bases, with 12 bases between the two germline ends. Germline V gene lookup returns CDR1 KGHSH and CDR2 LQKENI. CDR3 sequence: CASSPGQESYEQYF. In nucleotides, the CDR3 is TGTGCCAGCTCACCAGGGCAGGAAAGTTACGAGCAGTACTTC.

On this clone: Germline and junction disagree at one end, which may indicate a read error. The chain carries TRBV7-9 and TRBJ1-2, with 8 bases aligning to TRBD1. Germline values: CDR1 SEHNR, CDR2 FQNEAQ (reference sequence). The CDR3 loop spans 12 amino acids. CDR3: CSSSYQGAGYTF. The CDR3 bases are TGTTCCAGCAGCTACCAGGGGGCTGGCTACACCTTC.

V gene TRBV7-9 combines with J gene TRBJ1-1, with D perhaps TRBD1 (5 bases). Trimming pared 11 bases from V and 8 bases from J, leaving 18 bases between. Germline V gene sequence: CDR1 SEHNR, CDR2 FQNEAQ (reference sequence). This CDR3 comprises 12 residues. CDR3 coding DNA: TGTGCCGGAAGAAAACAGGAATCCGAAGCTTTCTTT. Protein sequence: CAGRKQESEAFF.

The CDR3 coding sequence is TGTGCCAGCAGCTTAACGGGCGGGGGTGAATACGAGCAGTACTTC. Translated: CASSLTGGGEYEQYF. V gene TRBV11-2 combines with J gene TRBJ2-7; TRBD2 aligns across 7 bases. The CDR3 covers 15 residues. CDR1 is SGHAT and CDR2 is FQNNGV in the germline V gene. V trimming: 2 bases; J trimming: 4 bases; junction bases outside the gene matches: 8.

In the case of this clone: The junction shows a germline mismatch at one end, possibly a read error. The chain links TRBV9 to TRBJ2-1, with a weak D call TRBD1 (5 bases). Per the germline V gene, CDR1 is SGDLS and CDR2 is YYNGEE. The CDR3 totals 12 residues. CDR3 nucleotides: TGTGCCAGCGGGGCGAGTCCTCGGACGGTCGTCTTC. The encoded protein is CASGASPRTVVF.